This TCR beta chain was recorded in a study of T-cell memory formation after mild COVID-19. The CDR3 has 14 residues. Per germline, CDR1 SGHTA and CDR2 FQGTGA. Between the trimmed V and J ends, which lost 6 bases and 0 bases, there was a span of 11 bases. TCRdb used MiXCR to reprocess the 5' RACE reads, holding one entry per CDR3 protein. The sample includes some 120,000 distinct CDR3 sequences, 15% to 20% of them seen just once. The V call is TRBV7-3, the J call TRBJ2-5; D remains ambiguous. The clonotype was recovered from a man younger than 35 who had mild COVID-19 (a few samples of this study predate the infection). Cell type and time point are not known. The sample was PBMCs or a T cell subset sorted from them (not recorded which). CDR3 nucleotide sequence: TGTGCCAGCAGTCCAAATGGGTACCAAGAGACCCAGTACTTC. It specifies CASSPNGYQETQYF. The variable domain in full, completed from reference TRBV7-3 and TRBJ2-5, reads GAGVSQTPSNKVTEKGKYVELRCDPISGHTALYWYRQSLGQGPEFLIYFQGTGAADDSGLPNDRFFAVRPEGSVSTLKIQRTERGDSAVYLCASSPNGYQETQYFGPGTRLLVL.